The T cell receptor beta chain described here comes from a study of cytotoxic CD8 clonotypes in ibrutinib-treated CLL. The assay was immunoSEQ multiplex PCR, and TCRdb's table has in-frame clones only and misses some. The table shows about 140,000 clones, with about 72% occurring only once. Study-wide points: Researchers report that baseline clonality outpaced age-matched healthy donors and tracked circulating CD8+ T-cell counts.

This clone was recorded once. Its antigen is unidentified. The V segment lost 4 bases and the J segment 4 bases; nucleotides outside the gene matches: 6. Germline V gives CDR1 LGHNA, CDR2 YNFKEQ. There are 16 residues in the CDR3. The sequenced sample was PBMCs, obtained after 12 months of ibrutinib treatment. The TCR sequence derives from a human donor with chronic lymphocytic leukemia. The V gene is TRBV4-2, the J gene TRBJ1-4; 10 nucleotides agree with TRBD1. Written as DNA, the CDR3 is TGTGCCAGCAGCCGCGACCGGGACAGGGGTAATGAAAAACTGTTTTTT. It encodes CASSRDRDRGNEKLFF.